This TCR beta chain was captured by sequencing in a study of blood T cell repertoires in COVID-19. For the study at large: Some COVID-19 samples were acute and others convalescent; all came from the United States, Italy and Spain. T cells, B-cell-depleted T cells, or PBMCs provided the cDNA or gDNA that served as material.

V dropped 4 bases and J dropped 4; count of bases not matched to a gene: 8. CDR1 is SGHTA, CDR2 FQGNSA, per germline. The CDR3 runs to 15 residues. As processed by the authors: Reference gene primer amplification gave nucleated cell count estimates. Method: immunoSEQ multiplex PCR; TCRdb's copy keeps in-frame clones and lacks some. V, J and clone size reflect that table, while D and trimming were determined from the DNA. The profile shows 200,000 to 250,000 clones, about 87% of them singletons. Sequenced sample: peripheral blood. The source of this sequence is a woman between 65 and 79 years old with active or convalescent COVID-19. The chain uses TRBV7-2 and TRBJ2-3; 7 nucleotides line up with TRBD1. CDR3 in DNA: TGTGCCAGCAGCTATTACAGGGGAAGCTCAGATACGCAGTATTTT. Encoded protein: CASSYYRGSSDTQYF.